This is a list of T cell receptor beta chains from one sample in a study of CD8 T cells in Susac syndrome. TCRdb reanalysed the immunoSEQ multiplex PCR reads using MiXCR and keeps one entry per CDR3 protein. The table shows about 430,000 distinct CDR3 sequences, with around 85% occurring only once. Sequencing was carried out using CD8+ T cells from PBMCs. The receptors were sampled from a human donor with multiple sclerosis. CDR3s leave out the opening cysteine and the closing phenylalanine or tryptophan.

j_gene: TRBJ1-1; v_gene: TRBV29-1; CDR3aa: SVEGSGRRTEAF
j_gene: TRBJ2-7; v_gene: TRBV4-1; CDR3aa: ASSHGGHISEQY
j_gene: TRBJ2-1; v_gene: TRBV28; CDR3aa: ASSWRVGDSSYNEQF
j_gene: TRBJ2-1; v_gene: TRBV19; CDR3aa: ASSMGTGSGNEQF
j_gene: TRBJ1-1; v_gene: TRBV6-1; CDR3aa: ASSPSGFWTEAF
j_gene: TRBJ2-1; v_gene: TRBV18; CDR3aa: ASSPLAQGDYNEQF
j_gene: TRBJ2-4; v_gene: TRBV15; CDR3aa: ATSRGNADYAKNIQY
j_gene: TRBJ1-4; v_gene: TRBV3-1; CDR3aa: ASSSDIGRYEKLF
j_gene: TRBJ1-3; v_gene: TRBV2; CDR3aa: ASSDAAGYGNTIY
j_gene: TRBJ2-7; v_gene: TRBV10-3; CDR3aa: AISEAGTGAWEQY
j_gene: TRBJ2-7; v_gene: TRBV5-1; CDR3aa: ASSLDPGDEQY
j_gene: TRBJ2-3; v_gene: TRBV5-8; CDR3aa: ASSPVEYPSTDTQY
j_gene: TRBJ1-1; v_gene: TRBV6-1; CDR3aa: ASSGGTIDTEAF
j_gene: TRBJ1-5; v_gene: TRBV12-3/TRBV12-4; CDR3aa: ASNVEGYSNQPQH
j_gene: TRBJ2-7; v_gene: TRBV28; CDR3aa: AISRPAGNEQY
j_gene: TRBJ2-2; v_gene: TRBV5-5; CDR3aa: ASSLGLAGSGTGELF
j_gene: TRBJ2-5; v_gene: TRBV6-5; CDR3aa: ASSYLDSQETQY
j_gene: TRBJ2-1; v_gene: TRBV24-1; CDR3aa: ATSESSVRYSNEQF
j_gene: TRBJ2-2; v_gene: TRBV27; CDR3aa: ASTRSSGTGELF
j_gene: TRBJ2-7; v_gene: TRBV6-6; CDR3aa: ASSYSHGTGEGEQY
j_gene: TRBJ1-1; v_gene: TRBV4-1; CDR3aa: ASSQELQGFAEAF
j_gene: TRBJ1-2; v_gene: TRBV6-1; CDR3aa: ASSSVHPSGQGFYGYT
j_gene: TRBJ2-2; v_gene: TRBV6-5; CDR3aa: ASSYSRTGVNTGELF
j_gene: TRBJ1-1; v_gene: TRBV4-1; CDR3aa: ASSQISPDTLNTEAF
j_gene: TRBJ2-3; v_gene: TRBV30; CDR3aa: AWSPHGPDTQY
j_gene: TRBJ2-7; v_gene: TRBV27; CDR3aa: ASSLRAAIYEQY
j_gene: TRBJ1-5; v_gene: TRBV6-2/TRBV6-3; CDR3aa: ASSYYTGSNQPQH
j_gene: TRBJ2-1; v_gene: TRBV7-9; CDR3aa: ASSLLSAGENEQF
j_gene: TRBJ2-7; v_gene: TRBV19; CDR3aa: ASSNWGNYEQY